This T cell receptor (beta chain) was captured in a study of T cell clonality in common variable immunodeficiency. Sequencing used immunoSEQ multiplex PCR; TCRdb keeps in-frame clones, though not all of them. The sample contains around 32,000 clones, none of them singletons. Many counts were recorded for this clone. The sequence runs out 3 residues before the end of the CDR3; the remainder is reconstructed from the germline J gene. CDR3 size: 14 residues. Germline CDR1 and CDR2: SGHVS and FQNEAQ. The V gene end was trimmed by 5 bases and the J gene end by 5 bases; junction bases not matched to a gene: 4.

The TCR originated in a person between 18 and 75 years old in good health. The sample was peripheral blood mononuclear cells. The chain carries TRBV7-8 and TRBJ1-5; 9 bases map to TRBD1. The sequenced CDR3 bases are TGTGCCAGCAGCCCCTGGGACAGGGATCAGCCC. Amino acids: CASSPWDRDQP. The CDR3 in its entirety is CASSPWDRDQPQHF. Full variable domain (rest looked up from reference TRBV7-8 and TRBJ1-5): GAGVSQSPRYKVAKRGQDVALRCDPISGHVSLFWYQQALGQGPEFLTYFQNEAQLDKSGLPSDRFFAERPEGSVSTLKIQRTQQEDSAVYLCASSPWDRDQPQHFGDGTRLSIL.